The 17 T cell receptor beta chains reported below all come from one sample, sequenced in a study of blood T cell repertoires in COVID-19. Produced via immunoSEQ multiplex PCR; TCRdb's table is partial and in-frame only. The repertoire consists of about 190,000 clones, with approximately 85% occurring once and the leading ten covering approximately 5.1%. The specimen was peripheral blood. The source is a woman aged 70-85 years with active or convalescent COVID-19.

V is TRBV6-6 and J is TRBJ2-7, with 11 bases that match TRBD2. Germline assignment: CDR1 MNHNY and CDR2 SVGAGI (reference sequence). The J segment lost 6 bases and the V segment lost 2 bases, leaving 3 bases of the junction unmatched. CDR3 size: 14 residues. The CDR3 loop reads CASSYPTSGSEQYF. The CDR3 nucleotides read TGTGCCAGCAGTTACCCAACTAGCGGGAGCGAGCAGTACTTC.

The chain couples TRBV10-3 to TRBJ1-2; the D gene is possibly TRBD1 (5 bases). Trimming shortened V by 10 bases and J by 6 bases, and 15 bases separated the two germline ends. Germline assignment: CDR1 ENHRY and CDR2 SYGVKD. The CDR3 runs 12 residues. The CDR3 DNA reads TGTGCCACCCCCGACAGATCCAATGGCTACACCTTC. Protein: CATPDRSNGYTF.

The gene calls are TRBV7-9 and TRBJ2-7; tentative D call: TRBD1 (5 bases). The V and J ends lost 6 bases and 7 bases respectively, with 16 bases between them. CDR3 length: 13 residues. Germline V CDR1 and CDR2: SEHNR, FQNEAQ (reference sequence). The CDR3 region is CASSPTEDLEQYF. The CDR3 nucleotides read TGTGCCAGCAGTCCGACAGAAGATTTGGAGCAGTACTTC.

This clone was recorded once. The CDR3 here is CASSTGGGYSGRSDEQFF. As DNA, the CDR3 is TGTGCCAGCAGCACCGGAGGGGGCTATAGCGGGAGGTCGGATGAGCAGTTCTTC. This chain joins TRBV5-8 and TRBJ2-1; 10 bases agree with TRBD2. This CDR3 has 18 residues. With V trimmed by 4 bases and J by 8 bases, 18 bases remained unmatched. Germline-derived CDR1 and CDR2 are SGHTS and YDEGEE.

The V gene is TRBV5-1, the J gene TRBJ2-2; tentatively, D is TRBD1 (6 bases). This CDR3 has 13 amino acids. V was clipped by 5 bases and J by 7 bases, with 12 bases between them. CDR1 is SGHRS, CDR2 YFSETQ, per germline. The CDR3 here is CASSPGDYGELFF. The CDR3 DNA reads as TGCGCCAGCAGTCCAGGGGATTACGGGGAGCTGTTTTTT. The variable domain in full, completed from reference TRBV5-1 and TRBJ2-2, reads KAGVTQTPRYLIKTRGQQVTLSCSPISGHRSVSWYQQTPGQGLQFLFEYFSETQRNKGNFPGRFSGRQFSNSRSEMNVSTLELGDSALYLCASSPGDYGELFFGEGSRLTVL.

The chain is built from TRBV28 and TRBJ2-3, with 8 positions matching TRBD1. CDR1 is MDHEN, CDR2 SYDVKM, per germline. Losses at the gene ends were 5 bases for V and 11 bases for J; bases not matched to a gene: 18. The CDR3 covers 16 residues. The CDR3 is CASSNAGTGLRSGQYF. The CDR3 nucleotides read TGTGCCAGCAGTAACGCCGGGACAGGCCTTAGATCGGGGCAGTATTTT. Full variable domain (missing parts from reference TRBV28 and TRBJ2-3): DVKVTQSSRYLVKRTGEKVFLECVQDMDHENMFWYRQDPGLGLRLIYFSYDVKMKEKGDIPEGYSVSREKKERFSLILESASTNQTSMYLCASSNAGTGLRSGQYFGPGTRLTVL.

This chain connects TRBV4-2 to TRBJ2-1; 13 positions match TRBD2. The CDR3 runs 20 residues. V lost 0 bases to trimming and J lost 8 bases; unmatched junction nucleotides: 16. Germline V gene lookup returns CDR1 LGHNA and CDR2 YNFKEQ. CDR3 DNA sequence: TGTGCCAGCAGCCAAGATGCACGCACTAGCGGGAGGGGTGTTATTGATGAGCAGTTCTTC. As protein: CASSQDARTSGRGVIDEQFF.

This sequence joins TRBV4-1 and TRBJ2-7; a possible D gene is TRBD2 (5 bases). This CDR3 comprises 16 residues. Germline V gives CDR1 MGHRA, CDR2 YSYEKL. Trimming pared 4 bases from V and 3 bases from J, leaving 19 bases between. DNA for the CDR3: TGCGCCAGCAGCCCTACCATAGGTGGAGCGGTCTACGAGCAGTACTTC. Translating gives CASSPTIGGAVYEQYF.

The CDR3 coding sequence is TGTGCCAGCAGCTTGGGAAGCGGGTCGGGGTTTGGGGCCAACGTCCTGACTTTC. The encoded protein is CASSLGSGSGFGANVLTF. The rearrangement uses TRBV7-9 and TRBJ2-6, with D tentatively TRBD2 (6 bases). Trimming stripped 3 bases from V and 3 bases from J, with 18 bases between. The CDR3 totals 18 residues. The germline V gene encodes CDR1 SEHNR and CDR2 FQNEAQ (reference sequence).

The rearrangement joins TRBV6-2 or TRBV6-3 to TRBJ2-5, with 9 nucleotides matching TRBD2. The ends lost 0 bases at V and 5 bases at J; junction bases unmatched: 13. Per the germline V gene, CDR1 is MNHEY and CDR2 is SVGEGT. The CDR3 length is 18 residues. DNA of the CDR3: TGTGCCAGCAGTTACTCGGACCATAGCGGGAGTGGGGAGGAGACCCAGTACTTC. This encodes CASSYSDHSGSGEETQYF.

V is TRBV6-5 and J is TRBJ2-7, with TRBD1 as a possible D gene (5 bases). Germline CDR1 MNHEY, CDR2 SVGAGI. The V end was cut by 5 bases, the J end by 3 bases, with 11 bases between. This CDR3 contains 13 residues. The CDR3 region is CASSRGHSYEQYF. The CDR3 coding sequence is TGTGCCAGCAGTCGCGGACACAGCTACGAGCAGTACTTC.

The rearrangement links TRBV28 to TRBJ1-1, with D tentatively TRBD1 (6 bases). Trimming left V 5 bases short and J 8 bases short, with 15 bases between. The V gene's germline CDR1 is MDHEN and CDR2 SYDVKM. The length of the CDR3 is 13 residues. CDR3 loop: CASSRGLDREAFF. DNA of the CDR3: TGTGCCAGCAGTCGTGGCTTAGACAGGGAAGCTTTCTTT.

This chain connects TRBV5-1 to TRBJ2-1; 10 bases are shared with TRBD2. The CDR3 covers 13 residues. In germline, CDR1 is SGHRS, CDR2 YFSETQ. With 7 bases clipped from V and 7 bases from J, the junction kept 5 bases outside the gene matches. The CDR3 sequence is CASRQREGNEQFF. The CDR3 coding sequence is TGCGCCAGCCGGCAGCGGGAGGGAAATGAGCAGTTCTTC.

This chain uses TRBV5-1 with TRBJ2-3; D is perhaps TRBD2 (5 bases). This CDR3 has 14 residues. With 3 bases removed from V and 6 bases from J, the gap between germline ends came to 14 bases. Germline V gene sequence: CDR1 SGHRS, CDR2 YFSETQ. The CDR3 spells CASSSSGAVDTQYF. The DNA for the CDR3 is TGCGCCAGCAGCTCGAGTGGAGCGGTCGATACGCAGTATTTT.

V gene TRBV19 combines with J gene TRBJ2-2; TRBD2 matches at 9 bases. The CDR3 consists of 16 residues. Germline V lookup: CDR1 LNHDA, CDR2 SQIVND (reference sequence). V was pared by 6 bases and J by 0 bases, with 5 bases of the junction left unmatched. The CDR3 region is CASRKAGGPNTGELFF. CDR3 nucleotides: TGTGCCAGTAGGAAAGCGGGAGGCCCGAACACCGGGGAGCTGTTTTTT.

This CDR3 reads CASSSGLAGRETQYF. The CDR3 region has the DNA TGTGCCAGCAGCAGCGGACTAGCGGGAAGAGAGACCCAGTACTTC. V gene TRBV7-9 combines with J gene TRBJ2-5; TRBD2 agrees at 12 bases. Germline values: CDR1 SEHNR, CDR2 FQNEAQ (reference sequence). The CDR3 has 15 residues. With V trimmed by 5 bases and J by 4 bases, 5 bases remained unmatched.

The chain has TRBV11-2 and TRBJ2-7; 8 bases align to TRBD2. The CDR3 is made up of 15 amino acids. V was clipped by 4 bases and J by 3 bases; unmatched bases: 8. The germline V gene has CDR1 SGHAT and CDR2 FQNNGV. CDR3 bases: TGTGCCAGCAGCTCACCGGGACTAGGGCTCTACGAGCAGTACTTC. Translation: CASSSPGLGLYEQYF.